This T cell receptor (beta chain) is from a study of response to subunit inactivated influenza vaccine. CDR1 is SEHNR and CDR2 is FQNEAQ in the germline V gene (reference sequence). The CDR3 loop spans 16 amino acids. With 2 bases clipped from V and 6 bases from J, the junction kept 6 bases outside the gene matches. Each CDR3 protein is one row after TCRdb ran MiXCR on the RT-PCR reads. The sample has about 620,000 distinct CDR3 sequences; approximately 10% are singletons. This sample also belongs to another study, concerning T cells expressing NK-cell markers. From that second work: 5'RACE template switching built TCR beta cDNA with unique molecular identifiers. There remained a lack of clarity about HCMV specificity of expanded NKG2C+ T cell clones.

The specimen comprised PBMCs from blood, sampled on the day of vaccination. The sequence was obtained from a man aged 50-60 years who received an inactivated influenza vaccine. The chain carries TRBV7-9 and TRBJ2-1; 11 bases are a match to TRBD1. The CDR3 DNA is TGTGCCAGCAGCTTACCGTCCGGGACAGGGGGCAATGAGCAGTTCTTC. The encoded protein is CASSLPSGTGGNEQFF.